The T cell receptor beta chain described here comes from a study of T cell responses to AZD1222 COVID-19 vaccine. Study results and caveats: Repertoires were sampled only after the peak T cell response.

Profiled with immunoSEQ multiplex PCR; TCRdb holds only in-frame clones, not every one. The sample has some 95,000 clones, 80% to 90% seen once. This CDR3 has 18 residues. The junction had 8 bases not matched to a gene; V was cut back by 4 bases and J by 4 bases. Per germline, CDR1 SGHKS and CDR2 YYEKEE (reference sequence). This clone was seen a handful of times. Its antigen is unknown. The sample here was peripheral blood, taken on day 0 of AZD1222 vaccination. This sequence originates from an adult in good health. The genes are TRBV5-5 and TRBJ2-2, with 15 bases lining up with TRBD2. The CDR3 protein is CASSLGLAGGLLTGELFF. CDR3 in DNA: TGTGCCAGCAGCCTGGGACTAGCGGGGGGCCTTCTCACCGGGGAGCTGTTTTTT.